This T cell receptor beta chain was captured by sequencing in a study of cytomegalovirus exposure and HLA in healthy donors. Germline CDR1 and CDR2: SGHNT and YENEEA. The germline V and J ends were trimmed by 8 bases and 2 bases, with 13 bases remaining between them. This CDR3 has 14 amino acids. The PCR made use of 60 Vbeta and 13 Jbeta primers. Using immunoSEQ multiplex PCR, the repertoire was profiled, and TCRdb retains in-frame clones only, with some absent. The sample holds 110,000 or so clones; roughly 70% are singletons and the top ten take 1% to 1.5%. Input material: PBMCs. This sequence was found in a man in his forties in good health and CMV-seronegative. The gene calls are TRBV11-3 and TRBJ1-3; D not resolved. The CDR3 sequence: CASARSSTGNTIYF. The CDR3 coding sequence is TGTGCCAGCGCGAGGTCGTCCACTGGAAACACCATATATTTT. Based on the CDR3 plus reference TRBV11-3 and TRBJ1-3, the full variable domain is EAGVVQSPRYKIIEKKQPVAFWCNPISGHNTLYWYLQNLGQGPELLIRYENEEAVDDSQLPKDRFSAERLKGVDSTLKIQPAELGDSAVYLCASARSSTGNTIYFGEGSWLTVV.